A single TCR beta chain is shown here with its context. The CDR3 loop spans 15 amino acids. The germline V gene encodes CDR1 MNHEY and CDR2 SVGAGI. The germline V and J ends were trimmed by 10 bases and 4 bases, with 20 bases remaining between them. Seattle patient enrollment occurred during active infection, with longitudinal follow-up thereafter. This sample was taken from a study of blood T cell repertoires in COVID-19. About the research overall: T cells, B-cell-depleted T cells, or PBMCs provided the cDNA or gDNA that served as material.

Measured with immunoSEQ multiplex PCR; TCRdb has only the in-frame clones, and not every one. Here the sample spans more than 300,000 clones, 70% to 90% being singletons. The sequencing input was peripheral blood. The chain recombines TRBV6-5 with TRBJ1-3, with a weak D call TRBD1 (5 bases). The TCR sequence derives from a woman in her twenties or thirties with COVID-19, enrolled during active disease. This chain's CDR3 is CATSYRGVGGNTIYF. The DNA of the CDR3 is TGTGCCACCTCTTATCGGGGGGTGGGAGGAAACACCATATATTTT.